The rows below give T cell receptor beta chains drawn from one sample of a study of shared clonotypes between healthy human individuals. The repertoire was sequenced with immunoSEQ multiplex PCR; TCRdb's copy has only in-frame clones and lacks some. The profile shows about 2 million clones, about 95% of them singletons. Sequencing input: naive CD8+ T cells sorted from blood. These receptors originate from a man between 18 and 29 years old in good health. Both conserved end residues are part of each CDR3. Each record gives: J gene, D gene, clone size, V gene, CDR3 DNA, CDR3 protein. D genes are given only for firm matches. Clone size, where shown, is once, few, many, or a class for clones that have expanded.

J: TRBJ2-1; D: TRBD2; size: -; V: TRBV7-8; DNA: TGTGCCAGCAGCCACAATCTAGCGGGGGTGGTAAATGAGCAGTTCTTC; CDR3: CASSHNLAGVVNEQFF
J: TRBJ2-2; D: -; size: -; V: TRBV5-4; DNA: TGTGCCAGCAGCGACCGGGTATCTCCCGGGGAGCTGTTTTTT; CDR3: CASSDRVSPGELFF
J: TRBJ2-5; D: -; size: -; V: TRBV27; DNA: TGTGCCAGCAGTTTGTTAGCGGAGCGAGGGGAGACCCAGTACTTC; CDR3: CASSLLAERGETQYF
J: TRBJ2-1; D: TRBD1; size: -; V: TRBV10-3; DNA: TGTGCCATGGGACAGGGACTTCCCGAGCAGTTCTTC; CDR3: CAMGQGLPEQFF
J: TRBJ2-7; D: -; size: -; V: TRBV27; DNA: TGTGCCAGCAGTTTATCGTCAGGAATCAAGGTCTACGAGCAGTACTTC; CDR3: CASSLSSGIKVYEQYF
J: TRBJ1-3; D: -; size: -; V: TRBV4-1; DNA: TGCGCCAGCAGCCAAGATTCTGGGACCTCTGGAAACACCATATATTTT; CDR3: CASSQDSGTSGNTIYF
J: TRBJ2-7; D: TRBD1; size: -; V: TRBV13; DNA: TGTGCCAGCAGCGATGGGACAGGCGAATACGAGCAGTACTTC; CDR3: CASSDGTGEYEQYF
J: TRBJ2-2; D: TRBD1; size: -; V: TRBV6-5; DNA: TGTGCCAGCACCTCAGGGGACAGTTTGGTAGGGGAGCTGTTTTTT; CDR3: CASTSGDSLVGELFF
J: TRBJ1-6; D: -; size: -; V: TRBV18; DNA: TGTGCCAGCTCCCCGGACGTCCCCGAGGGTTCACCCCTCCACTTT; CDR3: CASSPDVPEGSPLHF
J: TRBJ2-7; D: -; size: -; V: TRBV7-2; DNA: TGTGCCAGCAGCCAGTCAGTTGTGGGGGCGCTACGAGTCGAGCAGTACTTC; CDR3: CASSQSVVGALRVEQYF
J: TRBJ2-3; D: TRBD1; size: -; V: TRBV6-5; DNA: TGTGCCAGCAGTTTTAGGACAGGGGGGACAGATACGCAGTATTTT; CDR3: CASSFRTGGTDTQYF
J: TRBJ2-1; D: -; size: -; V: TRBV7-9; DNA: TGTGCCAGCAGCTGGGACGTGGATGAGCAGTTCTTC; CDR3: CASSWDVDEQFF
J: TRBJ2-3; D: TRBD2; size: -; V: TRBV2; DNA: TGTGCCAGCAGTTCTAGCGGGGGAGGCACAGATACGCAGTATTTT; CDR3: CASSSSGGGTDTQYF
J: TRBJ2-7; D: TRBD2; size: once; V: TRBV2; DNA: TGTGCCAGCAGACCGACTAGCGGGTCCCACGAGCAGTACTTC; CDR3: CASRPTSGSHEQYF
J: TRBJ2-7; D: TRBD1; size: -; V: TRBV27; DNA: TGTGCCAGCAGTTTATCCCCCGGGACAGGGTTCCACGAGCAGTACTTC; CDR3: CASSLSPGTGFHEQYF
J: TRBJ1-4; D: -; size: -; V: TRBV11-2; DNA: TGTGCCAGCAGCCAACTGACCGAAAAACTGTTTTTT; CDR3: CASSQLTEKLFF
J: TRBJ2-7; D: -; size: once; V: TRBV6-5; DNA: TGTGCCAGCAGTTTGGGACCAACCTACGAGCAGTACTTC; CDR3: CASSLGPTYEQYF
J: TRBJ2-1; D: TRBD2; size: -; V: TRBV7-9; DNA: TGTGCCAGCAGCCCCACTAGCGGCCGGGGGGGGCAGTTCTTC; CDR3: CASSPTSGRGGQFF
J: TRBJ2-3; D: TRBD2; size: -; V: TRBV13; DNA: TGTGCCAGCAGCTCCTATAGCGGGATAACAGATACGCAGTATTTT; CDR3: CASSSYSGITDTQYF
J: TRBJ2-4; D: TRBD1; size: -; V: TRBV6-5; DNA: TGTGCCAGCAGTTCGACAGGGGAAAACATTCAGTACTTC; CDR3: CASSSTGENIQYF
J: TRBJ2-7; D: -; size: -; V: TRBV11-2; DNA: TGTGCCAGCAGCTTATTATCCTACGAGCAGTACTTC; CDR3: CASSLLSYEQYF
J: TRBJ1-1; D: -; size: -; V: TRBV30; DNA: TGTGCCTGGGGTCTAGGGGGTGGCACTGAAGCTTTCTTT; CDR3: CAWGLGGGTEAFF
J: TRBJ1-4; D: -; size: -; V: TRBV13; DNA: TGTGCCAGCAGCTTTAGGGAAACTAATGAAAAACTGTTTTTT; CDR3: CASSFRETNEKLFF
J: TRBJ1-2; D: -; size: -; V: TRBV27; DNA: TGTGCCAGCAGTTCCCTGCCGGTCGACCCCAACTATGGCTACACCTTC; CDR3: CASSSLPVDPNYGYTF
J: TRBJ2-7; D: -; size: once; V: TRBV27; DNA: TGTGCCAGCAAAATCTACCCGGATTCCTACGAGCAGTACTTC; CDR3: CASKIYPDSYEQYF
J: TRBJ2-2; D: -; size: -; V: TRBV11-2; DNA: TGTGCCAGCAGCTTAAACCCTGCCGGGGAGCTGTTTTTT; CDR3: CASSLNPAGELFF
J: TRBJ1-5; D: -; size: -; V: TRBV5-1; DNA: TGCGCCAGCAGCTTGGGACAGAAAAATCAGCCCCAGCATTTT; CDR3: CASSLGQKNQPQHF
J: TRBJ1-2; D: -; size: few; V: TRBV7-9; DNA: TGTGCCAGCAGCCCAATCTTGGAGGGCTATGGCTACACCTTC; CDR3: CASSPILEGYGYTF
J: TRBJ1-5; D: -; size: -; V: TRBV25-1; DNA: TGTGCCAGCAGTGAGGCGTCGGGCGGTCAGCCCCAGCATTTT; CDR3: CASSEASGGQPQHF
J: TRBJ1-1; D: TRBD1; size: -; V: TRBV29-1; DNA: TGCAGCTCCGGGGACAGGATGAACACTGAAGCTTTCTTT; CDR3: CSSGDRMNTEAFF
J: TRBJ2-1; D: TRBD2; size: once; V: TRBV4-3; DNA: TGCGCCAGCAGCCACGACCTAGCGGAAGGCTCCTACAATGAGCAGTTCTTC; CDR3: CASSHDLAEGSYNEQFF
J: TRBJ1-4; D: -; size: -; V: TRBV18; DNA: TGTGCCAGCTCCTCGAACCGGGGGACCGATCACGAAAAACTGTTTTTT; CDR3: CASSSNRGTDHEKLFF
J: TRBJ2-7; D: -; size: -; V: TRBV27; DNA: TGTGCCAGCAGTTTAACCATGTGGGGGGCTTCCTACGAGCAGTACTTC; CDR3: CASSLTMWGASYEQYF
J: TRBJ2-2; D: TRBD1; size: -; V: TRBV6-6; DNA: TGTGCCAGCAGTGCCCCAGGGGGTAGGACCGGGGAGCTGTTTTTT; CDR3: CASSAPGGRTGELFF
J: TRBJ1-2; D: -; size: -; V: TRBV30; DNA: TGTGCCTGCCACGCCGGGAGTTTATATAACACCTTC; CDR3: CACHAGSLYNTF
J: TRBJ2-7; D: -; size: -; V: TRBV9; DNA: TGTGCCAGCAGCGTAGCGTCGGGTGGCACCTACGAGCAGTACTTC; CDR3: CASSVASGGTYEQYF
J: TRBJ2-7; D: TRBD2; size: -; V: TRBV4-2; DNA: TGTGCCAGCAACGGACTAGATGGGGAGCAGTACTTC; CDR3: CASNGLDGEQYF
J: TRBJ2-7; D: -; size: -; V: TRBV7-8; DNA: TGTGCCAGCAGCTTAAGAGGGGCCTACGAGCAGTACTTC; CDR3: CASSLRGAYEQYF
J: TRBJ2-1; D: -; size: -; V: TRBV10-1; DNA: TGCGCCAGCAGTGAGTTTAGCAGGAGTTCCTACAATGAGCAGTTCTTC; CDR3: CASSEFSRSSYNEQFF
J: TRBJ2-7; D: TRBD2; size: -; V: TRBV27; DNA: TGTGCCACCGTAGCGGGCGATCCCTTTCTGGAGCAGTACTTC; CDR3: CATVAGDPFLEQYF
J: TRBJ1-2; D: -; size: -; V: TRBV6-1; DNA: TGTGCCAGCAGTGACGACAGCCTAGGGCAGTATGGCTACACCTTC; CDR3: CASSDDSLGQYGYTF
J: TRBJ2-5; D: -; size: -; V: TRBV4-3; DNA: TGCGCCAGCAGCCAAGATCGGGGATGGATGGAGACCCAGTACTTC; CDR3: CASSQDRGWMETQYF
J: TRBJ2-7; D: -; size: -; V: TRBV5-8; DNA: TGTGCCAGCAGCTTGAATTCAGGGGACTACGAGCAGTACTTC; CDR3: CASSLNSGDYEQYF
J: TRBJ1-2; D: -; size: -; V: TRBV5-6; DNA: TGTGCCAGCAGGCCACAGGGATTCTATGGCTACACCTTC; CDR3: CASRPQGFYGYTF
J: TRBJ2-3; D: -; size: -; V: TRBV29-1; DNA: TGCAGCGTGGTGGCCAGGGGACGAGATACGCAGTATTTT; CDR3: CSVVARGRDTQYF
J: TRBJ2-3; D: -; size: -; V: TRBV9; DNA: TGTGCCAGCAGCGATTCGACGAGCGATGCTAGCACAGATACGCAGTATTTT; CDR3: CASSDSTSDASTDTQYF
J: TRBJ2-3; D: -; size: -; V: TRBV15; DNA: TGTGCCACCAGGGATCGTGGGTCCACAGATACGCAGTATTTT; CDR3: CATRDRGSTDTQYF
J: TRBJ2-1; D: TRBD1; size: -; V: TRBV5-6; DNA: TGTGCCAGCAGCTCGGACAGGGGGTCATACAATGAGCAGTTCTTC; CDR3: CASSSDRGSYNEQFF
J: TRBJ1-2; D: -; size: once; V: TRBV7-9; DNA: TGTGCCAGCGGGGAGGTGGGCTACACCTTC; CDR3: CASGEVGYTF